The 15 T cell receptor beta chains listed next were all sequenced from one sample in a study of vaccination effects on CD4 cells after COVID-19. Antigens for these TCRs are unknown. Sequenced by immunoSEQ multiplex PCR; TCRdb stores in-frame clones only, minus some. The sample has some 60,000 clones; 78% are singletons. Investigators separated out CD4+ T cells once around eleven days of culture had passed. Participants completed two doses of the BNT162b2 or mRNA-1273 vaccine. Sequencing used CD4+ T cells from PBMCs cultured without peptide, obtained after COVID-19 vaccination. The receptors were gathered from a human donor who received a COVID-19 vaccine.

V and J are TRBV27 and TRBJ2-6; 7 nucleotides line up with TRBD1. The CDR3 consists of 18 residues. Losses at the gene ends were 2 bases for V and 0 bases for J; bases not matched to a gene: 7. Looked up from germline, CDR1 is MNHEY and CDR2 is SMNVEV (reference sequence). The CDR3 DNA reads as TGTGCCAGCAGTTTAATTAGGACAGGCCTCTCTGGGGCCAACGTCCTGACTTTC. It translates to CASSLIRTGLSGANVLTF.

This clone has just a few counts. This chain uses TRBV7-8 with TRBJ1-1; possibly TRBD1 for D (5 bases). Per germline, CDR1 SGHVS and CDR2 FQNEAQ. Trimming stripped 3 bases from V and 0 bases from J, with 14 bases between. The CDR3 sequence is 16 residues long. The CDR3 spells CASSFGSRGVNTEAFF. Here the CDR3 DNA reads TGTGCCAGCAGCTTTGGGAGTCGAGGGGTGAACACTGAAGCTTTCTTT.

The V and J genes are TRBV11-2 and TRBJ1-1, with a possible D match to TRBD1 (5 bases). Trimming shortened V by 5 bases and J by 5 bases, and 12 bases separated the two germline ends. This CDR3 is 13 amino acids long. Germline assignment: CDR1 SGHAT and CDR2 FQNNGV. DNA of the CDR3: TGTGCCAGCAGCCCTGCCCGGGGGACTGAAGCTTTCTTT. Translation gives CASSPARGTEAFF.

This clone was counted a single time. The chain combines TRBV12-3 or TRBV12-4 with TRBJ2-7; possibly TRBD1 for D (6 bases). V shed 7 bases and J shed 7 bases, with 17 bases lying between them. The CDR3 has 13 amino acids. CDR3 region: CASTLRRQAEQYF. The CDR3 region has the DNA TGTGCCAGCACCCTTAGACGACAGGCTGAGCAGTACTTC.

This chain connects TRBV10-3 to TRBJ1-3; D not resolved. CDR1 is ENHRY, CDR2 SYGVKD, per germline. The CDR3 is 16 amino acids. V was shortened by 4 bases and J by 2 bases, with 15 bases between the two germline ends. The CDR3 nucleotides read TGTGCCATCAGTGGTCAGGAGTCGATGGCTGGAAACACCATATATTTT. Protein product: CAISGQESMAGNTIYF.

The genes are TRBV29-1 and TRBJ1-4; D possibly corresponds to TRBD1 (5 bases). Trimming took off 6 bases at V and 6 bases at J, with 14 bases between the two ends. CDR1 SQVTM and CDR2 ANQGSEA come from the germline V gene. CDR3 length: 13 residues. CDR3 sequence: CSVVHRGDEKLFF. The CDR3 DNA reads as TGCAGCGTGGTCCACAGAGGGGATGAAAAACTGTTTTTT.

This chain uses TRBV5-6 with TRBJ2-5; tentative D call: TRBD1 (6 bases). The CDR3 length is 15 residues. The V end was cut by 4 bases, the J end by 3 bases, with 16 bases between. From germline, CDR1 is SGHDT and CDR2 YYEEEE. The CDR3 protein is CASSIYNRVKETQYF. The CDR3 DNA is TGTGCCAGCAGCATTTATAACAGGGTCAAAGAGACCCAGTACTTC.

This clone came up once. Germline is not matched at one junction end, which may reflect a read error. This chain joins TRBV7-9 and TRBJ2-7, with D perhaps matching TRBD1 or TRBD2 (6 bases each). From germline, CDR1 is SEHNR and CDR2 FQNEAQ (reference sequence). This CDR3 is built from 13 residues. The CDR3 reads CASSLEGGHNHHF. CDR3 coding DNA: TGTGCCAGCAGCTTAGAGGGGGGCCACAACCATCACTTC.

This chain uses TRBV19 with TRBJ1-5, with 9 positions matching TRBD1. After removal of 4 bases from V and 6 bases from J, the junction contained 19 bases not matched to a gene. Germline V CDR1 and CDR2: LNHDA, SQIVND (reference sequence). The CDR3 is 19 amino acids. The DNA of the CDR3 is TGTGCCAGTAGTAGAATAATCAGCACCGGGACAGGGAGGTTTCAGCCCCAGCATTTT. This codes for CASSRIISTGTGRFQPQHF.

The chain links TRBV6-6 to TRBJ2-3; tentative D call: TRBD1 (6 bases). V was shortened by 5 bases and J by 1 base, with 25 bases between the two germline ends. The CDR3 is made up of 19 amino acids. CDR1 is MNHNY and CDR2 is SVGAGI in the germline V gene (reference sequence). CDR3 loop: CASSLAAGTPGGGTDTQYF. The CDR3 nucleotides read TGTGCCAGCAGTCTCGCGGCTGGGACACCCGGTGGGGGCACAGATACGCAGTATTTT.

The J gene is TRBJ1-2, the V gene TRBV4-1; 11 nucleotides agree with TRBD1. The CDR3 has 18 amino acids. Losses at the gene ends were 2 bases for V and 0 bases for J; bases not matched to a gene: 8. Per the germline V gene, CDR1 is MGHRA and CDR2 is YSYEKL. CDR3 sequence (DNA): TGCGCCAGCAGCCAAACTGGGACAGGGGGACGTTCTAACTATGGCTACACCTTC. It yields the protein CASSQTGTGGRSNYGYTF.

V and J are TRBV6-5 and TRBJ1-1; no firm D call. The CDR3 sequence is 13 residues long. Trimming shortened V by 1 base and J by 1 base, and 4 bases separated the two germline ends. CDR1 and CDR2 from the germline V gene are MNHEY and SVGAGI. This CDR3 reads CASSYFENTEAFF. The CDR3 DNA follows: TGTGCCAGCAGTTACTTCGAGAACACTGAAGCTTTCTTT.

V and J are TRBV7-2 and TRBJ2-5, with D perhaps being TRBD1 or TRBD2 (6 bases each). CDR3 length: 15 residues. Looked up from germline, CDR1 is SGHTA and CDR2 is FQGNSA. V was trimmed by 4 bases and J by 2 bases, leaving 14 bases between them. As DNA, the CDR3 is TGTGCCAGCAGCTCCTGGGGGGCCCCTCAAGAGACCCAGTACTTC. It codes for CASSSWGAPQETQYF.

The rearrangement joins TRBV5-1 to TRBJ1-2; D unclear. The CDR3 loop spans 15 amino acids. The V gene's germline CDR1 is SGHRS and CDR2 YFSETQ. V was cut by 1 base and J by 4 bases, with 14 bases left in between. CDR3 coding DNA: TGCGCCAGCAGCTTGACTGGCCGTGAGGGCTATGGCTACACCTTC. Translating it yields CASSLTGREGYGYTF.

This clone has more than one count but fewer than ten. The rearrangement joins TRBV2 to TRBJ2-7; no reliable D call. The germline gives CDR1 SNHLY, CDR2 FYNNEI. CDR3 size: 13 residues. The V and J ends lost 5 bases and 3 bases respectively, with 11 bases between them. CDR3 residues: CASSQDRNYEQYF. The CDR3 coding sequence is TGTGCCAGCAGTCAGGACCGAAACTACGAGCAGTACTTC.